This TCR beta chain was retrieved from a study of shared clonotypes between healthy human individuals. Overall study: Per donor, three plates held CD4 naive cells, three held CD4 memory, two held CD8 naive and one held CD8 memory.

CD4+ cells yielded CD45RA+ naive and CD45RA-negative memory subsets. In regard to this clone: As yet, its antigen is unknown.

Profiling relied on immunoSEQ multiplex PCR, and the TCRdb table lists in-frame clones only, not all of them. Among 2 million to 2.5 million clones listed, 85% to 95% were seen once. Study outcomes and limitations: Read depth was anticipated to influence clonotype sharing among donors. Large depth notwithstanding, sorted-subset sequencing proved incomplete by rarefaction.

The germline V gene has CDR1 SGHNT and CDR2 YYREEE (reference sequence). The ends lost 0 bases at V and 2 bases at J; junction bases unmatched: 5. The CDR3 runs to 16 residues. The sequenced sample was naive CD4+ T cells sorted from blood. Subset indicated: CD45RA+ positively selected. The J gene is TRBJ2-5, the V gene TRBV5-4; 9 bases agree with TRBD2. This clonotype was obtained from a young man in good health. In DNA, the CDR3 is TGTGCCAGCAGCTTGGCCGCGCGGGGGGGACAAGAGACCCAGTACTTC. Its protein product is CASSLAARGGQETQYF.